The rows below give T cell receptor beta chains drawn from one sample of a study of blood T cell repertoires in COVID-19. Some clones are missing from TCRdb's copy, which holds only in-frame ones; the method was immunoSEQ multiplex PCR. This sample yields over 140,000 clones, of which roughly 85% are seen a single time; about 2.9% belongs to the top ten. Sequenced sample: PBMCs or T cells enriched from blood (not recorded which). All receptors come from a woman aged 45-65 years who had recovered from COVID-19. CDR3s include the opening cysteine and the closing phenylalanine or tryptophan. The order of the fields is J gene, clone size, D gene, V gene, CDR3 protein, CDR3 DNA. A D gene is named only where the DNA matches it firmly. Part of the rows lack a size; the others show once, few, many or a class for expanded clones.

j_gene: TRBJ2-1
abundance: -
d_gene: -
v_gene: TRBV30
CDR3aa: CAWRKGAYNEQFF
CDR3nt: TGTGCCTGGAGAAAGGGGGCCTACAATGAGCAGTTCTTC

j_gene: TRBJ2-1
abundance: -
d_gene: -
v_gene: TRBV21-1
CDR3aa: CASSKERTGRYNEQFF
CDR3nt: TGTGCCAGCAGCAAAGAGAGGACAGGGCGCTACAATGAGCAGTTCTTC

j_gene: TRBJ1-4
abundance: once
d_gene: -
v_gene: TRBV11-2
CDR3aa: CASSPTGYEKLFF
CDR3nt: TGTGCCAGCAGCCCAACGGGGTATGAAAAACTGTTTTTT

j_gene: TRBJ2-7
abundance: once
d_gene: -
v_gene: TRBV18
CDR3aa: CASSPQPATHEQYF
CDR3nt: TGTGCCAGCTCGCCACAACCTGCGACTCACGAGCAGTACTTC

j_gene: TRBJ1-2
abundance: -
d_gene: -
v_gene: TRBV14
CDR3aa: CASSQETVEGYTF
CDR3nt: TGTGCCAGCAGCCAAGAGACAGTGGAAGGCTACACCTTC

j_gene: TRBJ2-1
abundance: -
d_gene: -
v_gene: TRBV3-1/TRBV3-2
CDR3aa: CASSELGGSSYNEQFF
CDR3nt: TGTGCCAGCAGCGAACTCGGAGGGAGCTCCTACAATGAGCAGTTCTTC

j_gene: TRBJ2-4
abundance: -
d_gene: TRBD1
v_gene: TRBV4-1
CDR3aa: CASSQALRTGKNIQYF
CDR3nt: TGCGCCAGCAGCCAGGCGTTAAGGACAGGCAAAAACATTCAGTACTTC

j_gene: TRBJ2-7
abundance: -
d_gene: TRBD2
v_gene: TRBV10-3
CDR3aa: CAIGRLAGGFYEQYF
CDR3nt: TGTGCCATCGGAAGACTAGCGGGGGGTTTCTACGAGCAGTACTTC

j_gene: TRBJ1-2
abundance: -
d_gene: TRBD1
v_gene: TRBV6-5
CDR3aa: CASRSTGLRYGYTF
CDR3nt: TGTGCCAGCAGATCGACAGGGTTACGGTATGGCTACACCTTC

j_gene: TRBJ1-1
abundance: -
d_gene: -
v_gene: TRBV19
CDR3aa: CASSIKGRLYTEAFF
CDR3nt: TGTGCCAGTAGTATAAAAGGGAGGCTGTACACTGAAGCTTTCTTT

j_gene: TRBJ2-4
abundance: -
d_gene: TRBD1
v_gene: TRBV28
CDR3aa: CASSPPDRVKAAKNIQYF
CDR3nt: TGTGCCAGCAGTCCGCCGGACAGGGTGAAGGCGGCCAAAAACATTCAGTACTTC

j_gene: TRBJ1-1
abundance: -
d_gene: TRBD1
v_gene: TRBV6-5
CDR3aa: CASRGTGAETEAFF
CDR3nt: TGTGCCAGCAGGGGGACAGGGGCGGAAACTGAAGCTTTCTTT

j_gene: TRBJ1-5
abundance: -
d_gene: TRBD1
v_gene: TRBV9
CDR3aa: CASSVGQGGNQPQHF
CDR3nt: TGTGCCAGCAGCGTTGGACAGGGAGGAAATCAGCCCCAGCATTTT

j_gene: TRBJ2-5
abundance: -
d_gene: -
v_gene: TRBV11-2
CDR3aa: CASSLRPGGYETQYF
CDR3nt: TGTGCCAGCAGCTTACGCCCCGGCGGGTACGAGACCCAGTACTTC

j_gene: TRBJ2-2
abundance: -
d_gene: TRBD2
v_gene: TRBV11-2
CDR3aa: CASSLERAGAGELFF
CDR3nt: TGTGCCAGCAGCTTAGAGAGAGCGGGAGCCGGGGAGCTGTTTTTT

j_gene: TRBJ2-5
abundance: many
d_gene: -
v_gene: TRBV7-9
CDR3aa: CASSEGAGLYQETQYF
CDR3nt: TGTGCCAGCTCCGAGGGGGCGGGACTGTACCAAGAGACCCAGTACTTC

j_gene: TRBJ1-1
abundance: -
d_gene: -
v_gene: TRBV3-1/TRBV3-2
CDR3aa: CASSLSDTEAFF
CDR3nt: TGTGCCAGCAGCCTATCGGACACTGAAGCTTTCTTT